This T cell receptor (beta chain) was retrieved from a study of shared clonotypes between healthy human individuals. Study observations and caveats: The authors sampled blood alone, and tissue repertoires likely differ. Among non-shared clonotypes, generation probabilities were lower than among those shared by all four donors.

CD8 cells regarded as naive lacked CD45RO, were positively chosen for CCR7, and omitted terminally differentiated effector memory CD45RA+ cells. Healthy HIV-negative adults without recent acute infections or vaccinations served as donors. As for this clone: Its cognate antigen is unknown.

The DNA input per sorted-subset replicate PCR was roughly 0.2 ug, corresponding to around 28,000 T cell genomes. TCRdb's copy holds only in-frame clones and misses some; the assay was immunoSEQ multiplex PCR. The table lists over 2,000,000 clones, about 93% of them singletons. Germline CDR1 and CDR2: ENHRY and SYGVKD. This CDR3 contains 19 residues. The trim removed 11 bases at V and 0 bases at J, leaving 19 bases unmatched. The chain carries TRBV10-3 and TRBJ2-3; 11 bases agree with TRBD2. Sample: naive CD8+ T cells from PBMCs. The receptor was isolated from a young man in good health. Some clones in this sample may be carry-over from other donors' samples. CDR3 amino acids: CAVTERGGLAGSSTDTQYF. The CDR3 coding sequence is TGTGCCGTAACGGAGCGTGGTGGACTAGCGGGCAGTAGCACAGATACGCAGTATTTT.